This T cell receptor (beta chain) was obtained from a study of OX40 agonist ivuxolimab in advanced cancers. Whole-study context: Given to patients was ivuxolimab, an agonistic anti-OX40 (CD134) antibody. Melanoma, hepatocellular carcinoma, head and neck or renal cell cancer occurred in dose-escalation patients. Three patients responded partially, comprising one with hepatocellular carcinoma and two with cutaneous melanoma.

Patients had blood sampled at baseline and again on cycle 4 day 1 and cycle 7 day 1. Germline values: CDR1 SEHNR, CDR2 FQNEAQ (reference sequence). The CDR3 loop spans 15 amino acids. The trim removed 3 bases at V and 4 bases at J, leaving 6 bases unmatched. Clones were sequenced by immunoSEQ multiplex PCR, and TCRdb holds only the in-frame ones, with some missing. Here the sample spans around 80,000 clones, approximately 89% being singletons. The sample was CD4+ or CD8+ T cells sorted from blood, taken in a trial of the OX40 agonist ivuxolimab. This receptor was obtained from an adult with an advanced solid tumor such as melanoma, head and neck, liver or kidney cancer. V usage is TRBV7-9 and J usage is TRBJ1-1; TRBD1 matches at 9 bases. CDR3 in amino acids: CASSLGQGWGTEAFF. CDR3 sequence (DNA): TGTGCCAGCAGCTTGGGACAGGGATGGGGCACTGAAGCTTTCTTT.